This T cell receptor (beta chain) was captured in a study of T cells in Graves' hyperthyroidism and ophthalmopathy. Based on clinical symptoms, serum thyroxine and TRAb, thyroid ultrasound and orbital computed tomography, diagnoses were reached. RNA transcripts gave rise to amplified TCR beta CDR3 regions. HTBI primers were used for first-round RT-PCR of the TCR CDR3. TCRdb re-analysed the multiplex PCR reads in MiXCR, keeping a single row per CDR3 protein. Of about 640,000 distinct CDR3 sequences in the sample, about 14% were seen once. The CDR3 is 15 amino acids. After removal of 6 bases from V and 4 bases from J, the junction contained 4 bases not matched to a gene. Germline values: CDR1 SGHVS, CDR2 FQNEAQ.

The chain has TRBV7-8 and TRBJ2-1; 12 bases agree with TRBD2. This sequence was found in a woman between 50 and 59 years old with Graves' ophthalmopathy. Material for sequencing was blood. The CDR3 sequence: CASRQLAGGYNEQFF. Written as DNA, the CDR3 is TGTGCCAGCAGACAGCTAGCGGGAGGGTACAATGAGCAGTTCTTC.